Below are 9 T cell receptor beta chains sequenced from a single sample in a study of regulatory T cells in long-lasting Graves disease. HTBI primers from iRepertoire and Arm-PCR of CDR3 regions yielded the TCR beta libraries. In TCRdb, the multiplex PCR reads were re-called with MiXCR into one record per CDR3 protein. The data hold fewer than 650,000 distinct CDR3 sequences, with roughly 15% observed a single time. Documented time point: newly diagnosed GD, antithyroid drugs for less than 3 months. Scientists built the TCR library using RNA that was extracted from PBMCs. In addition, the sample was reused for a study of T cells in Graves' hyperthyroidism and ophthalmopathy.

This specimen was peripheral blood mononuclear cells (PBMCs), taken at new diagnosis, from a patient treated with antithyroid drugs. Source of these receptors: a woman aged 25 to 39 with Graves disease.

DNA of the CDR3: TGTGCCAGCAGCTCACTCGGGGCGAGGTATACAGATACGCAGTATTTT. The encoded protein is CASSSLGARYTDTQYF. This chain links TRBV5-4 with TRBJ2-3, with D perhaps being TRBD1 or TRBD2 (5 bases each). This CDR3 region has 16 residues. Germline values: CDR1 SGHNT, CDR2 YYREEE (reference sequence). V lost 3 bases and J lost 3, with 17 bases in between.

The chain carries TRBV5-1 and TRBJ2-1; 11 nucleotides agree with TRBD2. The ends lost 0 bases at V and 8 bases at J; junction bases unmatched: 7. Looked up from germline, CDR1 is SGHRS and CDR2 is YFSETQ. The CDR3 is 16 residues long. CDR3 sequence (DNA): TGCGCCAGCAGCTTGGTTATAGCGGGAGGGCCCGATGAGCAGTTCTTC. The encoded protein is CASSLVIAGGPDEQFF.

This clonotype was seen many times. This chain uses TRBV5-1 with TRBJ2-3; the match to TRBD2 covers 12 bases. J lost 5 bases, V lost 5 bases, and 6 bases had no gene match. The germline CDR1 and CDR2 sequences are SGHRS and YFSETQ. This CDR3 is built from 15 residues. Written as DNA, the CDR3 is TGCGCCAGCAGATCCCTAGCGGGAGGGAAAGATACGCAGTATTTT. This translates into CASRSLAGGKDTQYF.

This clonotype was detected only a few times. V is TRBV20-1 and J is TRBJ1-1, with a weak D call TRBD1 (6 bases). Germline values: CDR1 DFQATT, CDR2 SNEGSKA (reference sequence). The CDR3 runs to 15 residues. Trimming stripped 0 bases from V and 2 bases from J, with 13 bases between. The CDR3 is CSAREVPGQNTEAFF. The CDR3 DNA is TGCAGTGCTAGAGAGGTACCGGGACAAAACACTGAAGCTTTCTTT.

This clonotype was found a few times. This sequence joins TRBV4-1 and TRBJ1-2, with unresolved D. CDR1 and CDR2 (germline): MGHRA, YSYEKL. Trimming cost V 4 bases and J 9 bases, with 9 bases left between them. CDR3 length equals 11 residues. The CDR3 is CASSLGRRYTF. CDR3 coding DNA: TGCGCCAGCAGCCTAGGACGCCGCTACACCTTC.

This clonotype has a single count. V gene TRBV5-1 combines with J gene TRBJ2-3; TRBD2 agrees at 13 bases. This CDR3 has 18 amino acids. Germline CDR1 and CDR2: SGHRS and YFSETQ. V was clipped by 2 bases and J by 1 base; unmatched bases: 7. CDR3 amino acids: CASSFSGTSGTGTDTQYF. For the CDR3, the DNA is TGCGCCAGCAGCTTCTCCGGGACTAGCGGGACTGGCACAGATACGCAGTATTTT.

The rearrangement joins TRBV18 to TRBJ1-1; D may be TRBD1 (6 bases). Germline V gives CDR1 KGHSH, CDR2 LQKENI. V lost 1 base to trimming and J lost 1 base, with 22 bases between them. The CDR3 has 19 amino acids. In DNA form, the CDR3 reads TGTGCCAGCTCACCACTTCTTTTTGGGGGGCAGAGTGCGAACACTGAAGCTTTCTTT. Translated: CASSPLLFGGQSANTEAFF. Full variable domain (rest looked up from reference TRBV18 and TRBJ1-1): NAGVMQNPRHLVRRRGQEARLRCSPMKGHSHVYWYRQLPEEGLKFMVYLQKENIIDESGMPKERFSAEFPKEGPSILRIQQVVRGDSAAYFCASSPLLFGGQSANTEAFFGQGTRLTVV.

This clonotype occurred many times. The J gene is TRBJ2-2, the V gene TRBV2; maybe TRBD2 (7 bases). The CDR3 runs to 15 residues. V gave up 0 bases and J gave up 4 bases, with 9 bases separating them. Germline CDR1 and CDR2: SNHLY and FYNNEI. The CDR3 loop reads CASSEARGGTGELFF. The CDR3 coding sequence is TGTGCCAGCAGTGAAGCGAGGGGGGGCACCGGGGAGCTGTTTTTT.

J is TRBJ2-3 and V is TRBV19, with TRBD1 as a possible D gene (6 bases). The CDR3 consists of 12 residues. V shed 6 bases and J shed 10 bases, with 14 bases lying between them. Germline V lookup: CDR1 LNHDA, CDR2 SQIVND (reference sequence). This CDR3 reads CASRATGLSQYF. The CDR3 nucleotides read TGTGCCAGTAGAGCGACAGGTTTATCGCAGTATTTT.